Reported below is one T cell receptor beta chain. The cohort comprised adults aged 18 to 89 years residing in 20 to 25 US areas. Which cohort a participant joined came from the clinical history participants gave. This specimen comes from a study of blood T cell repertoires in COVID-19. Study information: PBMCs, B-cell-depleted T cells, or T cells provided the cDNA or gDNA that made up the material.

Study processing details: By means of reference gene primer amplification, nucleated cell counts were estimated. Some clones are missing from TCRdb's copy, which holds only in-frame ones; the method was immunoSEQ multiplex PCR. The V and J calls and the clone size are those of that table, but D and trimming were determined from the DNA. The top ten clones hold 1% of a sample with 250,000 to 300,000 clones, roughly 87% of them seen once. The sequence came from a woman aged 25 to 39 who had recovered from COVID-19. The specimen sequenced was PBMCs or T cells enriched from blood (not recorded which).

CDR3 protein: CASSSRQVQETQYF. The DNA for the CDR3 is TGCGCCAGCAGCTCTAGACAGGTCCAAGAGACCCAGTACTTC. This chain connects TRBV5-1 to TRBJ2-5; weak D call: TRBD1 (6 bases). Deletions cut 3 bases from V and 1 base from J, with 10 bases between. In germline, CDR1 is SGHRS, CDR2 YFSETQ. There are 14 residues in the CDR3.